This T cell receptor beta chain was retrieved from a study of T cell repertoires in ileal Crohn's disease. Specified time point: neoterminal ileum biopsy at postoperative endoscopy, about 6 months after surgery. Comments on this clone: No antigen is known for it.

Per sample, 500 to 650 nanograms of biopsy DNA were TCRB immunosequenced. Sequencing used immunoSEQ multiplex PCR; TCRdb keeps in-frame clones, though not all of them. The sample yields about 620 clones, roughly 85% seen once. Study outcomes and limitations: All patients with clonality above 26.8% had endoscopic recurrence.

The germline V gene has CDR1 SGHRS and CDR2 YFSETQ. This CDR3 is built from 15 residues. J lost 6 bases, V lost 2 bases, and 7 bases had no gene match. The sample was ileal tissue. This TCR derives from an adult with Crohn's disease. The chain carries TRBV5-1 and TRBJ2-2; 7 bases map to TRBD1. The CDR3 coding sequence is TGCGCCAGCAGCTTCCGAGACCAGGGGGCCGGGGAGCTGTTTTTT. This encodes CASSFRDQGAGELFF. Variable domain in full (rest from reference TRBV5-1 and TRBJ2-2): KAGVTQTPRYLIKTRGQQVTLSCSPISGHRSVSWYQQTPGQGLQFLFEYFSETQRNKGNFPGRFSGRQFSNSRSEMNVSTLELGDSALYLCASSFRDQGAGELFFGEGSRLTVL.